The T cell receptor beta chain under discussion was sequenced for a study of blood T cell repertoires in COVID-19. The table came from immunoSEQ multiplex PCR; TCRdb's copy has only in-frame clones and leaves some out. Of about 110,000 clones listed, around 84% are singletons. This CDR3 region has 15 residues. The germline gives CDR1 LNHDA, CDR2 SQIVND (reference sequence). V shed 1 base and J 3 bases; nucleotides not matched to a gene: 6. The clonotype comes from a man aged 40-49 years with acute or convalescent COVID-19. The sample taken for sequencing was peripheral blood. The chain recombines TRBV19 with TRBJ2-7; 7 bases line up with TRBD1. The CDR3 sequence is CASSIVGTVIYEQYF. CDR3 nucleotide sequence: TGTGCCAGTAGTATAGTAGGGACAGTGATCTACGAGCAGTACTTC.